The clone carrying this T cell receptor (beta chain) was picked up one time. Its matching antigen is unknown. Clones were sequenced by immunoSEQ multiplex PCR, and TCRdb holds only the in-frame ones, with some missing. The sample carries under 70,000 clones, about nine tenths recorded once. This entry is derived from a study of OX40 agonist ivuxolimab in advanced cancers. Across the whole study: Patients received the agonistic anti-OX40 (CD134) antibody ivuxolimab. Patients received intravenous ivuxolimab every 2 weeks at 0.01 to 10 mg/kg. Antecedent anti-PD-1, anti-PD-L1 or anti-CTLA-4 therapy was permissible, with about 39% having received some.

Regarding the study as a whole: More expanded clones were seen, on average, in CD8+ T cells than in CD4+.

Germline values: CDR1 SGHTA, CDR2 FQGNSA. CDR3 length equals 14 residues. The germline V and J ends were trimmed by 1 base and 6 bases, with 13 bases remaining between them. This TCR was sampled from an adult with an advanced solid tumor such as melanoma, head and neck, liver or kidney cancer. Specimen: CD4+ or CD8+ T cells sorted from blood, collected in a trial of the OX40 agonist ivuxolimab. The genes are TRBV7-2 and TRBJ2-7; no firm D call. The CDR3 region is CASSLEGYGFEQYF. CDR3 bases: TGTGCCAGCAGCTTAGAAGGGTACGGTTTCGAGCAGTACTTC.